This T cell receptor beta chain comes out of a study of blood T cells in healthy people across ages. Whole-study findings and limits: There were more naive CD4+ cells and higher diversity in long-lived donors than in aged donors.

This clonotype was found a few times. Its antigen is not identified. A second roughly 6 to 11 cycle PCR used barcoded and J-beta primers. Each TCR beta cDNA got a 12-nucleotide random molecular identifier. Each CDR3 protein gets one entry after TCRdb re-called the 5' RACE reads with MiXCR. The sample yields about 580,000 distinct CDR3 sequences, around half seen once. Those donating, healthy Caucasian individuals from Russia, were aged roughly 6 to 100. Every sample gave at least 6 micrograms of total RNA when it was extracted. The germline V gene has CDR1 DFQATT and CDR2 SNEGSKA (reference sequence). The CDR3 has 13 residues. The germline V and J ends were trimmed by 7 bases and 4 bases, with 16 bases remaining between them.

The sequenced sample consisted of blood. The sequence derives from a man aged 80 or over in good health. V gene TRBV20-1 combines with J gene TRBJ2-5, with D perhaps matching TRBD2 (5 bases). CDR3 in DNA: TGCAGTGTGAGGGTGTCAGGACGAGAGACCCAGTACTTC. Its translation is CSVRVSGRETQYF.